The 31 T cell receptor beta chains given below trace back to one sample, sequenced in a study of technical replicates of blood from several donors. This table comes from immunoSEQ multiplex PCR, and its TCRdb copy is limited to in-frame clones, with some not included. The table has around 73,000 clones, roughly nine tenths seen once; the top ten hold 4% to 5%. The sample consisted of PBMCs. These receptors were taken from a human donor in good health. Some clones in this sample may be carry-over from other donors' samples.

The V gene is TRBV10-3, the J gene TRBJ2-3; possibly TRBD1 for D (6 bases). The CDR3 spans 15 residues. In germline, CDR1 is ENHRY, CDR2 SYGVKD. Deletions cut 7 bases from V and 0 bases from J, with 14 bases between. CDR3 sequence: CAIMGDRTSTDTQYF. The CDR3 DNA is TGTGCCATCATGGGTGACAGGACTAGCACAGATACGCAGTATTTT.

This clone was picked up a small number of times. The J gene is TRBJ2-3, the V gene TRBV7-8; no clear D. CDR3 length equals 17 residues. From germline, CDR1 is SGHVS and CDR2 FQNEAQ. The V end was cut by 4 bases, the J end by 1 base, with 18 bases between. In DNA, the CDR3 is TGTGCCAGCAGCTCCCCTCACGCGGTAGTTGGCACAGATACGCAGTATTTT. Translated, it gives CASSSPHAVVGTDTQYF. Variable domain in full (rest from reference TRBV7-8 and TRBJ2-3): GAGVSQSPRYKVAKRGQDVALRCDPISGHVSLFWYQQALGQGPEFLTYFQNEAQLDKSGLPSDRFFAERPEGSVSTLKIQRTQQEDSAVYLCASSSPHAVVGTDTQYFGPGTRLTVL.

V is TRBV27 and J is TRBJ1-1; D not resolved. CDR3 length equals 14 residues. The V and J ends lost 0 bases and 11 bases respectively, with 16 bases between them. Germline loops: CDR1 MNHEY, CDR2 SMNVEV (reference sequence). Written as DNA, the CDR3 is TGTGCCAGCAGTTTATCGGGCCCCGACGGCCGGGCTTTCTTT. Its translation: CASSLSGPDGRAFF.

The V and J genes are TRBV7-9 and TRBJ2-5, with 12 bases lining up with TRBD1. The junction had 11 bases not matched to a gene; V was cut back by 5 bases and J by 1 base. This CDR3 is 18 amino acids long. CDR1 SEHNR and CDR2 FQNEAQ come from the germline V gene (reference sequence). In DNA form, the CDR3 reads TGTGCCAGCAGCGACCTCGGGACAGGGGGCCGACGCCAAGAGACCCAGTACTTC. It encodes CASSDLGTGGRRQETQYF.

This CDR3 reads CASSQGQGRPNEQYF. The CDR3 bases are TGTGCCAGCAGCCAAGGCCAGGGAAGGCCCAACGAGCAGTACTTC. The chain couples TRBV4-2 to TRBJ2-7; maybe TRBD1 (5 bases). Germline lookup yields CDR1 LGHNA and CDR2 YNFKEQ. V dropped 1 base and J dropped 5 bases, with 15 bases sitting between them. The CDR3 covers 15 residues.

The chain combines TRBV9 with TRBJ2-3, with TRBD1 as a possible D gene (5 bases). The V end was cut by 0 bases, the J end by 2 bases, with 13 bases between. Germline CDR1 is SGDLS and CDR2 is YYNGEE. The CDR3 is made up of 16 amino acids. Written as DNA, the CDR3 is TGTGCCAGCAGCGTAGAGGGGCGCGGATACACAGATACGCAGTATTTT. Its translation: CASSVEGRGYTDTQYF. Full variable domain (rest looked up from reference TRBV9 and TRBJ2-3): DSGVTQTPKHLITATGQRVTLRCSPRSGDLSVYWYQQSLDQGLQFLIQYYNGEERAKGNILERFSAQQFPDLHSELNLSSLELGDSALYFCASSVEGRGYTDTQYFGPGTRLTVL.

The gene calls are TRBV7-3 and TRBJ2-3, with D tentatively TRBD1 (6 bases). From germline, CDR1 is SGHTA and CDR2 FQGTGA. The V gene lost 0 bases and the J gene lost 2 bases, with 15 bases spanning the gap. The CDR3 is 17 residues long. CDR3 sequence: CASSLTVARGNTDTQYF. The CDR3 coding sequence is TGTGCCAGCAGCTTAACTGTCGCCAGGGGTAACACAGATACGCAGTATTTT.

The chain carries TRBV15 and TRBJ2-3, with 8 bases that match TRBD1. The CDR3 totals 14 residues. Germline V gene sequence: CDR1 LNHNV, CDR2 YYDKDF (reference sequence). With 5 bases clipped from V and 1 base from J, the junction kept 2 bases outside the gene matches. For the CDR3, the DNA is TGTGCCACCAGCCCGGGACAGGGCACAGATACGCAGTATTTT. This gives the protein CATSPGQGTDTQYF.

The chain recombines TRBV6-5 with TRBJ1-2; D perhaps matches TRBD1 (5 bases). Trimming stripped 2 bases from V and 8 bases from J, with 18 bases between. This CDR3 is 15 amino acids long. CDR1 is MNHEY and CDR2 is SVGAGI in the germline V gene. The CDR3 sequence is CASSYDSRAGGGYTF. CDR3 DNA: TGTGCCAGCAGTTACGACTCCCGGGCCGGGGGGGGCTACACCTTC.

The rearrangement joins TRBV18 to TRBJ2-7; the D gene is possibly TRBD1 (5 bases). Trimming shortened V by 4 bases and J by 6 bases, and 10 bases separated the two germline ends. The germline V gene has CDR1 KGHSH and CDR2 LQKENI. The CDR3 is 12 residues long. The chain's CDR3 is CASSQTQGEQYF. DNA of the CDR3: TGTGCCAGCTCACAGACCCAGGGCGAGCAGTACTTC.

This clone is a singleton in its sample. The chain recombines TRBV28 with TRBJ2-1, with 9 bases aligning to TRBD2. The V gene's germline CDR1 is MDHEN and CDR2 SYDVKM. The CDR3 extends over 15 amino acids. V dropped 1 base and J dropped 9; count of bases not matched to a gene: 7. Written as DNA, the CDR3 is TGTGCCAGCAGTTTATCCGCTGGGACTAGCACTGAGCAGTTCTTC. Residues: CASSLSAGTSTEQFF.

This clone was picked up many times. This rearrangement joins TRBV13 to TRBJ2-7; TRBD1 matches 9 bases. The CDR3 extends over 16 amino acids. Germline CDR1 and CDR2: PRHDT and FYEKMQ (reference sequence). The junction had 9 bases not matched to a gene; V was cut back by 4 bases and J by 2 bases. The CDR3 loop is CASSSLAGQGTYEQYF. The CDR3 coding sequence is TGTGCCAGCAGCTCCTTGGCGGGACAGGGAACCTACGAGCAGTACTTC.

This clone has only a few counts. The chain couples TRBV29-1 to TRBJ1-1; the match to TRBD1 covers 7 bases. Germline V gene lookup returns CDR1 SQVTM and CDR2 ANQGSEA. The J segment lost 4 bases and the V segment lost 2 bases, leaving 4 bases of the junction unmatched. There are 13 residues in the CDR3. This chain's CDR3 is CSVEQGVGTEAFF. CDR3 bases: TGCAGCGTTGAACAGGGGGTTGGCACTGAAGCTTTCTTT.

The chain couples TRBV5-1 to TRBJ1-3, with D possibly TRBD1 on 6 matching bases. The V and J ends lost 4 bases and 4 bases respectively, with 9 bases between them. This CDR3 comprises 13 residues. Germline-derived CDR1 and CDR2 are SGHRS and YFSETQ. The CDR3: CASSQGQGNTIYF. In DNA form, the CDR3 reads TGCGCCAGCAGCCAAGGACAGGGAAACACCATATATTTT.

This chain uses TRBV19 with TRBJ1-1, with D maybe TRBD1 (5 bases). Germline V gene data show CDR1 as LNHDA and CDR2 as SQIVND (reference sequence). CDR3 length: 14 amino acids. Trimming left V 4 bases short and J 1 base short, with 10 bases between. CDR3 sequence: CASSTTDRNTEAFF. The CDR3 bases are TGTGCCAGTAGTACTACCGACAGGAACACTGAAGCTTTCTTT.

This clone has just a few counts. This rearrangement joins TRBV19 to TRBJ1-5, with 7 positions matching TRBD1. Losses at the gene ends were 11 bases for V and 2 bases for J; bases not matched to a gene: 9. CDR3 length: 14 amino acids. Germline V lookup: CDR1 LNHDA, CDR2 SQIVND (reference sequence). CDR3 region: CAGSPTGRNQPQHF. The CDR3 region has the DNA TGTGCCGGATCTCCGACAGGGCGCAATCAGCCCCAGCATTTT.

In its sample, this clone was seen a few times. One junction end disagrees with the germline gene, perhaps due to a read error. The CDR3 is CAWSVVGAEAFF. CDR3 nucleotide sequence: TGTGCCTGGAGTGTAGTAGGGGCTGAGGCTTTCTTT. The genes are TRBV30 and TRBJ1-1; TRBD1 is a possible D gene (5 bases). The CDR3 runs 12 residues. CDR1 is GTSNPN, CDR2 SVGIG, per germline (reference sequence).

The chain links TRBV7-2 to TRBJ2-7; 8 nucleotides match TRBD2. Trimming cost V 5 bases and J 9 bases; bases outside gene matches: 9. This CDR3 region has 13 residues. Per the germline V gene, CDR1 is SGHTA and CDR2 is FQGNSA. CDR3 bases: TGTGCCAGCAGCACCGGGACTAGGGGTCGGCAGTACTTC. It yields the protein CASSTGTRGRQYF.

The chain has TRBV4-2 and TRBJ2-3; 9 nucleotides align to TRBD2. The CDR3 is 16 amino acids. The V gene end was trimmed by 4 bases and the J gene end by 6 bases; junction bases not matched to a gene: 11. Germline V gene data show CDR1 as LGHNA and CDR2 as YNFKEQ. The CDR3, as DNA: TGTGCCAGCAGCCGGTTAGCGGGGGCGATCCTCGATACGCAGTATTTT. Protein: CASSRLAGAILDTQYF.

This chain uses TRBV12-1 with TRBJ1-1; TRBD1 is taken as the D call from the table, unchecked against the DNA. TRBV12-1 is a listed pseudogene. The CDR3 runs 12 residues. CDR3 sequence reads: CASRGRVGEAFF. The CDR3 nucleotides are TGTGCCAGCAGGGGCAGGGTGGGTGAAGCTTTCTTT.

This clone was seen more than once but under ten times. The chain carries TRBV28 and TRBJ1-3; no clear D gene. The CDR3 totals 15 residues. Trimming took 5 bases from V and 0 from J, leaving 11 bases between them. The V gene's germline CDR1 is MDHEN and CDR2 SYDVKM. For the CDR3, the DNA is TGTGCCAGCAGTCGAAGAGCTATCTCTGGAAACACCATATATTTT. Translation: CASSRRAISGNTIYF.

The CDR3 nucleotides are TGCGCCAGCAGCCCAGAGACAGGACAGAACACTGAAGCTTTCTTT. The encoded protein is CASSPETGQNTEAFF. This chain links TRBV5-1 with TRBJ1-1; D perhaps matches TRBD1 (6 bases). The V and J ends lost 4 bases and 1 base respectively, with 14 bases between them. This CDR3 is 15 amino acids long. The germline gives CDR1 SGHRS, CDR2 YFSETQ.

In DNA form, the CDR3 reads TGTGCCAGCAGTAGGGAGAACGGAAACACCATATATTTT. Amino acids: CASSRENGNTIYF. V usage is TRBV2 and J usage is TRBJ1-3; D unresolved. CDR1 is SNHLY, CDR2 FYNNEI, per germline. V was shortened by 5 bases and J by 4 bases, with 9 bases between the two germline ends. CDR3 length: 13 amino acids.

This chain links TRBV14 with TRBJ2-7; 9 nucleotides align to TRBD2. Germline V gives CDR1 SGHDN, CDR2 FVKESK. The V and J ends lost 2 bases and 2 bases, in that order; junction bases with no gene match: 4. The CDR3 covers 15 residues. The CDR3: CASSQTRLAAYEQYF. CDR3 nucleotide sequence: TGTGCCAGCAGCCAAACCAGACTAGCGGCCTACGAGCAGTACTTC.

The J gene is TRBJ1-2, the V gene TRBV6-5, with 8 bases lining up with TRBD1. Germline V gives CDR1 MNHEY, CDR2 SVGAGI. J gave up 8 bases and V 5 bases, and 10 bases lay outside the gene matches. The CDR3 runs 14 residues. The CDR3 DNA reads TGTGCCAGCAGTACTGACAGGGGCTGGGACGGCTACACCTTC. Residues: CASSTDRGWDGYTF.

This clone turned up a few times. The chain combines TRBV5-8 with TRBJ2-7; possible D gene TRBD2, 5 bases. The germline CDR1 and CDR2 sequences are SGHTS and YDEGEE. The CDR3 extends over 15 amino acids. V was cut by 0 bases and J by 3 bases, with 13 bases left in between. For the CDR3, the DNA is TGTGCCAGCAGCTTGGGCCGGCCGGGGAGCTACGAGCAGTACTTC. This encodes CASSLGRPGSYEQYF.

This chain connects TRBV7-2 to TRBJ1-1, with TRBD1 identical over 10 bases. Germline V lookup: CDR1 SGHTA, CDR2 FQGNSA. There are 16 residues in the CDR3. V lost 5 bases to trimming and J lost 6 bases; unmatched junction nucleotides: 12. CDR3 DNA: TGTGCCAGCAGCGACCAGGGAAGGGACAGGGGTTCTGAAGCTTTCTTT. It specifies CASSDQGRDRGSEAFF.

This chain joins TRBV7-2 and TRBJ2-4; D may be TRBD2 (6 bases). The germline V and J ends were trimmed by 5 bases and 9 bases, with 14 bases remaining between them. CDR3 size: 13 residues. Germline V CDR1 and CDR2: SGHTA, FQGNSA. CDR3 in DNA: TGTGCCAGCAGCCGCGGGGAATTCGGCATTCAGTACTTC. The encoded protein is CASSRGEFGIQYF. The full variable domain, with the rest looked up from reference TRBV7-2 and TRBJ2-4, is GAGVSQSPSNKVTEKGKDVELRCDPISGHTALYWYRQSLGQGLEFLIYFQGNSAPDKSGLPSDRFSAERTGGSVSTLTIQRTQQEDSAVYLCASSRGEFGIQYFGAGTRLSVL.

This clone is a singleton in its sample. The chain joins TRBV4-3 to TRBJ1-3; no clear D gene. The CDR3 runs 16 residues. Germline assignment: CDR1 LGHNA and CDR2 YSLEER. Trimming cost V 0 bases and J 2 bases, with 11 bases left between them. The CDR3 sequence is CASSQDPGNAGNTIYF. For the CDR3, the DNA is TGCGCCAGCAGCCAAGATCCAGGTAATGCTGGAAACACCATATATTTT.

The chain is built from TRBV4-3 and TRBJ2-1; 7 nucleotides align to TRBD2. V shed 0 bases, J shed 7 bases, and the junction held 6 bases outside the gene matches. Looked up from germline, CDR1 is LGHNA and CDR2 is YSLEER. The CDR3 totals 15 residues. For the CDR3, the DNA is TGCGCCAGCAGCCAAGATCGGGAGGCCCAGAATGAGCAGTTCTTC. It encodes CASSQDREAQNEQFF.

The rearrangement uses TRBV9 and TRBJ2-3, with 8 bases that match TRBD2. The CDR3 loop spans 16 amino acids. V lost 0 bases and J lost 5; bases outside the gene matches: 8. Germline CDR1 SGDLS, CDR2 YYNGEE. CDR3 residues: CASSVVNGRGLDTQYF. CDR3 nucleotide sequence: TGTGCCAGCAGCGTAGTTAACGGGAGGGGATTAGATACGCAGTATTTT.